Each of the 29 T cell receptor beta chains below was sequenced from the same sample in a study of T cell responses to AZD1222 COVID-19 vaccine. The method was immunoSEQ multiplex PCR; TCRdb's version includes in-frame clones alone and lacks a portion of them. Altogether about 150,000 clones are present, 85% to 90% being singletons, with the ten largest covering over 4.5%. Sequenced here: peripheral blood, sampled 28 days after the second AZD1222 dose. These receptors originate from an adult who received the AZD1222 COVID-19 vaccine.

CDR3 residues: CAWSIGAGNTIYF. The CDR3 region has the DNA TGTGCCTGGAGTATAGGGGCTGGAAACACCATATATTTT. V gene TRBV30 combines with J gene TRBJ1-3; maybe TRBD1 (5 bases). V was cut by 2 bases and J by 2 bases, with 7 bases left in between. CDR3 length equals 13 residues. The germline CDR1 and CDR2 sequences are GTSNPN and SVGIG (reference sequence).

This chain uses TRBV5-1 with TRBJ2-7; 9 bases map to TRBD1. Looked up from germline, CDR1 is SGHRS and CDR2 is YFSETQ. V lost 0 bases, J lost 7 bases, and 2 bases stayed unmatched. The CDR3 consists of 13 residues. The CDR3 sequence: CASSLDRGREQYF. CDR3 DNA: TGCGCCAGCAGCTTGGACAGGGGGCGGGAGCAGTACTTC.

The V gene is TRBV13, the J gene TRBJ2-7, with a possible D match to TRBD1 (6 bases). V was trimmed by 5 bases and J by 1 base, leaving 12 bases between them. The germline gives CDR1 PRHDT, CDR2 FYEKMQ (reference sequence). The CDR3 length is 14 residues. Here the CDR3 DNA reads TGTGCCAGCAGCCGGATAGGACAGTCCTACGAGCAGTACTTC. Protein product: CASSRIGQSYEQYF.

The chain employs TRBV14 and TRBJ1-1, with 7 positions matching TRBD1. CDR1 SGHDN and CDR2 FVKESK come from the germline V gene. V lost 5 bases, J lost 4 bases, and 10 bases stayed unmatched. The length of the CDR3 is 15 residues. The CDR3 bases are TGTGCCAGCAGCTCAATCTTCAGGGGGAGCACTGAAGCTTTCTTT. Protein product: CASSSIFRGSTEAFF.

This clone was counted between two and nine times. The chain carries TRBV6-5 and TRBJ1-5, with D unclear. The CDR3 runs to 13 residues. V lost 6 bases and J lost 4, with 10 bases in between. CDR1 and CDR2 from the germline V gene are MNHEY and SVGAGI. The DNA of the CDR3 is TGTGCCAGCAGGAAGGAGGGAAATCAGCCCCAGCATTTT. The encoded protein is CASRKEGNQPQHF.

V is TRBV3-1 (or the pseudogene TRBV3-2) and J is TRBJ2-3; D ambiguous. Germline-derived CDR1 and CDR2 are LGHDT and YNNKEL (reference sequence). The V and J ends lost 3 bases and 3 bases respectively, with 10 bases between them. The CDR3 is 14 amino acids. The DNA for the CDR3 is TGTGCCAGCAGCCATCCCCAGGTGACAGATACGCAGTATTTT. Its protein product is CASSHPQVTDTQYF.

This chain connects TRBV11-2 to TRBJ1-6; D is ambiguous. CDR3 length: 12 residues. Germline V gives CDR1 SGHAT, CDR2 FQNNGV. The V end was cut by 5 bases, the J end by 14 bases, with 13 bases between. CDR3 DNA sequence: TGTGCCAGCAGCGGCGCAAGTGTGGCCCTCCACTTT. It codes for CASSGASVALHF.

The J gene is TRBJ2-7, the V gene TRBV19, with D tentatively TRBD1 or TRBD2 (7 bases each). Germline loops: CDR1 LNHDA, CDR2 SQIVND (reference sequence). The CDR3 loop spans 14 amino acids. V shed 5 bases and J shed 3 bases, with 14 bases lying between them. CDR3 sequence: CASSLQGGVYEQYF. The CDR3 nucleotides are TGTGCCAGTAGTCTTCAGGGGGGGGTCTACGAGCAGTACTTC.

The gene calls are TRBV3-1 (or the pseudogene TRBV3-2) and TRBJ1-2, with 7 bases matching TRBD1. CDR1 and CDR2 (germline): LGHDT, YNNKEL (reference sequence). The CDR3 has 14 residues. Trimming took 6 bases from V and 0 from J; bases not matched to a gene: 4. CDR3: CASSPTGANYGYTF. In nucleotides, the CDR3 is TGTGCCAGCAGTCCTACAGGGGCTAACTATGGCTACACCTTC.

J is TRBJ2-1 and V is TRBV9; TRBD2 aligns across 14 bases. The CDR3 spans 15 residues. The germline V gene encodes CDR1 SGDLS and CDR2 YYNGEE. With V trimmed by 4 bases and J by 5 bases, 2 bases remained unmatched. The CDR3 here is CASSLGLAGDNEQFF. As DNA, the CDR3 is TGTGCCAGCAGCTTGGGACTAGCGGGAGACAATGAGCAGTTCTTC.

This rearrangement joins TRBV19 to TRBJ1-4; TRBD1 is a possible D gene (5 bases). The V gene lost 10 bases and the J gene lost 8 bases, with 14 bases spanning the gap. Germline V gene data show CDR1 as LNHDA and CDR2 as SQIVND (reference sequence). The CDR3 length is 12 residues. The CDR3 DNA follows: TGTGCCACCACGGGGCCAAGGGAAAAACTGTTTTTT. This codes for CATTGPREKLFF.

V usage is TRBV13 and J usage is TRBJ2-5; TRBD1 matches at 10 bases. Germline V gives CDR1 PRHDT, CDR2 FYEKMQ (reference sequence). The ends lost 0 bases at V and 5 bases at J; junction bases unmatched: 12. This CDR3 is built from 18 residues. In nucleotides, the CDR3 is TGTGCCAGCAGCTTAGGCTTTACTTGGGACAGGGGTTACGAGACCCAGTACTTC. It codes for CASSLGFTWDRGYETQYF.

The CDR3 region is CAISEPGTGGDEQYF. CDR3 nucleotides: TGTGCCATCAGTGAGCCAGGGACAGGGGGGGACGAGCAGTACTTC. The chain combines TRBV10-3 with TRBJ2-7; 11 bases map to TRBD1. Per the germline V gene, CDR1 is ENHRY and CDR2 is SYGVKD. The CDR3 totals 15 residues. V shed 2 bases, J shed 5 bases, and the junction held 5 bases outside the gene matches.

This rearrangement joins TRBV5-1 to TRBJ1-1; D ambiguous. Trimming left V 1 base short and J 1 base short, with 8 bases between. This CDR3 has 14 residues. CDR1 is SGHRS, CDR2 YFSETQ, per germline. The CDR3 region has the DNA TGCGCCAGCAGCTTGAGGAACGGGAACACTGAAGCTTTCTTT. It codes for CASSLRNGNTEAFF.

The rearrangement uses TRBV7-2 and TRBJ1-1; no reliable D call. The CDR3 is 14 amino acids. CDR1 and CDR2 (germline): SGHTA, FQGNSA. The V gene lost 1 base and the J gene lost 1 base, with 7 bases spanning the gap. The CDR3, as DNA: TGTGCCAGCAGCTTAGTATTCGCGAACACTGAAGCTTTCTTT. It specifies CASSLVFANTEAFF.

V is TRBV11-3 and J is TRBJ2-7, with 10 positions matching TRBD1. The germline gives CDR1 SGHNT, CDR2 YENEEA. The trim removed 5 bases at V and 7 bases at J, leaving 8 bases unmatched. This CDR3 is 14 amino acids long. This CDR3 is CASSRDRGPGEQYF. CDR3 nucleotides: TGTGCCAGCAGCCGGGACAGGGGCCCGGGGGAGCAGTACTTC.

This clone was seen only once. CDR3 sequence (DNA): TGTGCCAGCAGTGCTACAGGGGGTGGCTACGAGCAGTACTTC. This codes for CASSATGGGYEQYF. This chain joins TRBV27 and TRBJ2-7, with 8 bases that match TRBD1. The V and J ends lost 5 bases and 3 bases, in that order; junction bases with no gene match: 6. The CDR3 length is 14 residues. The germline gives CDR1 MNHEY, CDR2 SMNVEV (reference sequence).

The genes are TRBV20-1 and TRBJ2-1; no reliable D call. CDR1 and CDR2 (germline): DFQATT, SNEGSKA (reference sequence). V was shortened by 3 bases and J by 3 bases, with 12 bases between the two germline ends. The CDR3 covers 14 residues. Here the CDR3 reads CSASGPTDYNEQFF. DNA for the CDR3: TGCAGTGCTAGTGGGCCGACTGACTACAATGAGCAGTTCTTC.

This rearrangement joins TRBV13 to TRBJ2-1, with 11 bases lining up with TRBD1. The CDR3 contains 15 residues. V was clipped by 5 bases and J by 5 bases; unmatched bases: 5. Germline V gene data show CDR1 as PRHDT and CDR2 as FYEKMQ (reference sequence). CDR3 protein: CASSPRTGGHNEQFF. The CDR3 coding sequence is TGTGCCAGCAGCCCCCGGACAGGGGGCCACAATGAGCAGTTCTTC.

The chain has TRBV19 and TRBJ1-2, with D uncertain. Germline V gives CDR1 LNHDA, CDR2 SQIVND (reference sequence). The CDR3 spans 13 residues. Trimming took 2 bases from V and 6 from J, leaving 10 bases between them. The CDR3 nucleotides read TGTGCCAGTAGTATACGCCCTACGGATGGCTACACCTTC. Translation: CASSIRPTDGYTF.

This rearrangement joins TRBV30 to TRBJ2-1; no firm D call. The V end was cut by 0 bases, the J end by 5 bases, with 5 bases between. CDR1 and CDR2 from the germline V gene are GTSNPN and SVGIG (reference sequence). The CDR3 contains 12 residues. This CDR3 is CAWSVRDNEQFF. In DNA, the CDR3 is TGTGCCTGGAGTGTACGGGACAATGAGCAGTTCTTC.

The chain uses TRBV2 and TRBJ1-5, with D hard to call. This CDR3 has 13 amino acids. CDR1 and CDR2 (germline): SNHLY, FYNNEI. Trimming cost V 7 bases and J 6 bases, with 13 bases left between them. As DNA, the CDR3 is TGTGCCAGCACCCCATGGTTAAGTCAGCCCCAGCATTTT. Protein product: CASTPWLSQPQHF.

This clone showed up just once. The gene calls are TRBV10-3 and TRBJ2-3; D remains ambiguous. Germline V gene lookup returns CDR1 ENHRY and CDR2 SYGVKD. V shed 3 bases and J shed 6 bases, with 4 bases lying between them. The CDR3 extends over 11 amino acids. CDR3 sequence reads: CAISDRDTQYF. The CDR3, as DNA: TGTGCCATCAGTGATAGGGATACGCAGTATTTT.

The chain couples TRBV11-3 to TRBJ2-3; perhaps TRBD2 as D (6 bases). The germline V gene encodes CDR1 SGHNT and CDR2 YENEEA. V was trimmed by 5 bases and J by 5 bases, leaving 20 bases between them. The CDR3 covers 16 residues. The CDR3 DNA reads TGTGCCAGCAGCCCAACCGGGGCACCCGGGGGAGATACGCAGTATTTT. It translates to CASSPTGAPGGDTQYF.

The chain has TRBV19 and TRBJ2-3; a possible D gene is TRBD1 (5 bases). Germline lookup yields CDR1 LNHDA and CDR2 SQIVND (reference sequence). The CDR3 runs 14 residues. Trimming took 7 bases from V and 0 from J, leaving 11 bases between them. For the CDR3, the DNA is TGTGCCAGTACTAGGGGTCCTAGCACAGATACGCAGTATTTT. Translating it yields CASTRGPSTDTQYF.

The chain has TRBV3-1 (or the pseudogene TRBV3-2) and TRBJ2-5; D is perhaps TRBD2 (6 bases). Looked up from germline, CDR1 is LGHDT and CDR2 is YNNKEL (reference sequence). The ends were cut back, 4 bases at V and 5 bases at J, with 8 bases in the middle. The CDR3 is 12 residues long. CDR3 amino acids: CASSRGGETQYF. CDR3 nucleotides: TGTGCCAGCAGCCGTGGGGGGGAGACCCAGTACTTC.

The rearrangement links TRBV6-4 to TRBJ2-2; 11 bases agree with TRBD2. The CDR3 contains 18 residues. Germline CDR1 MRHNA, CDR2 SNTAGT. With V trimmed by 4 bases and J by 7 bases, 14 bases remained unmatched. In DNA form, the CDR3 reads TGTGCCAGCAGTGGCTTTGCAACTAGCGGGAGATCCCACGGGGAGCTGTTTTTT. It yields the protein CASSGFATSGRSHGELFF.

CDR3 in DNA: TGTGCCAGCAGCTACGGGACCCCCTCTGGAAACACCATATATTTT. Protein product: CASSYGTPSGNTIYF. The V call is TRBV3-1 (or the pseudogene TRBV3-2), the J call TRBJ1-3; weak D call: TRBD1 (5 bases). Trimming removed 5 bases from V and 0 bases from J, with 11 bases in between. The CDR3 totals 15 residues. From germline, CDR1 is LGHDT and CDR2 YNNKEL (reference sequence).

V and J are TRBV3-1 (or the pseudogene TRBV3-2) and TRBJ1-2; D unresolved. Trimming shortened V by 1 base and J by 2 bases, and 11 bases separated the two germline ends. Germline-derived CDR1 and CDR2 are LGHDT and YNNKEL (reference sequence). The CDR3 sequence is 15 residues long. This CDR3 is CASSQAPTENYGYTF. The CDR3 region has the DNA TGTGCCAGCAGCCAAGCCCCTACTGAGAACTATGGCTACACCTTC.